Reported below is one T cell receptor beta chain. Its antigen is not known. With the read ending 3 residues before the CDR3 end, the germline J gene is used to fill in that end. These data belong to a study of T cells in women clearing cervical HPV infection. Study overall: Blood came at first lesion visit for cases, post-clearance for controls. HLA type stays a possible confounder, typing being limited. General observations from the study: CIN3+ cases had significantly higher TCR repertoire richness than controls, but evenness did not differ. Each sample's T-cell count was unknown, possibly confounding richness.

Using immunoSEQ multiplex PCR, the repertoire was profiled, and TCRdb retains in-frame clones only, with some absent. The repertoire table contains tens of thousands of clones. This CDR3 spans 13 amino acids. CDR1 SQVTM and CDR2 ANQGSEA come from the germline V gene. V was cut by 4 bases and J by 4 bases, with 13 bases left in between. This sequence was found in a woman aged 18 to 75 with a cervical HPV16 infection that either progressed to CIN3+ or cleared (not recorded which). This chain uses TRBV29-1 with TRBJ1-2, with unresolved D. The sample taken for sequencing was blood buffy coat. The CDR3 is CSVVVDKFYGYTF. Partial CDR3 DNA: TGCAGCGTTGTGGTCGACAAGTTCTATGGC.